These T cell receptor beta chains were read from a single sample in a study of blood T cells in healthy people across ages. TCRdb used MiXCR to reprocess the 5' RACE reads, holding one entry per CDR3 protein. The table has roughly 900,000 distinct CDR3 sequences, 29% seen once. The sequenced sample was blood. The receptors stem from a woman older than 75 in good health. CDR3s include the opening cysteine and the closing phenylalanine or tryptophan. A D gene is named only where the DNA matches it firmly. Clone size is not always given. Where it is, it says once, few, many or a class for expanded clones.

-	many	TRBV27	TRBJ2-7	CASSSRQAFTNEQYF	TGTGCCAGCAGTTCTCGGCAGGCTTTTACAAACGAGCAGTACTTC
TRBD2	-	TRBV29-1	TRBJ2-3	CSVEVWPGGVASTDTQYF	TGCAGCGTTGAGGTGTGGCCTGGGGGGGTGGCTAGCACAGATACGCAGTATTTT
TRBD1	-	TRBV20-1	TRBJ2-4	CSARDRTGSKNIQYF	TGCAGTGCTAGAGACCGGACAGGTTCAAAAAACATTCAGTACTTC
TRBD1	many	TRBV24-1	TRBJ2-1	CATSERQGAYNEQFF	TGTGCCACCAGTGAACGACAGGGGGCCTACAATGAGCAGTTCTTC
-	once	TRBV28	TRBJ1-1	CASSLWESEAFF	TGTGCCAGCAGTTTATGGGAGTCTGAAGCTTTCTTT
TRBD1	few	TRBV14	TRBJ1-2	CASSQVRGWNYGYTF	TGTGCCAGCAGCCAAGTCAGGGGGTGGAACTATGGCTACACCTTC
TRBD2	few	TRBV20-1	TRBJ2-5	CSARGGTSGGSIYNEQYF	TGCAGTGCTAGGGGTGGGACTAGCGGGGGGTCGATATACAATGAGCAGTACTTC
-	many	TRBV7-2	TRBJ2-3	CASNAGLGDTQYF	TGTGCCAGCAATGCAGGGCTCGGAGATACGCAGTATTTT
-	-	TRBV5-5	TRBJ2-6	CASSSGGGPSGANVLTF	TGTGCCAGCAGCTCCGGTGGGGGTCCCTCTGGGGCCAACGTCCTGACTTTC
TRBD2	-	TRBV20-1	TRBJ2-7	CSSVAGDYKDGEQYF	TGCAGTTCGGTCGCGGGAGACTACAAAGATGGCGAGCAGTACTTC
TRBD2	many	TRBV4-1	TRBJ2-1	CASRGEGAYNEQFF	TGCGCCAGCAGGGGGGAGGGTGCCTACAATGAGCAGTTCTTC
-	once	TRBV28	TRBJ2-7	CASSFYVDGPKWEQYF	TGTGCCAGCAGTTTTTACGTCGACGGGCCAAAGTGGGAGCAGTACTTC
TRBD1	-	TRBV20-1	TRBJ2-2	CSASPGQGNTGELFF	TGCAGCGCATCGCCGGGACAGGGGAACACCGGGGAGCTGTTTTTT
-	many	TRBV27	TRBJ2-1	CASSPGSSPVGLNEQFF	TGTGCCAGCAGTCCGGGATCCTCGCCGGTCGGGCTGAATGAGCAGTTCTTC
-	few	TRBV7-9	TRBJ1-2	CASSPPATVYGYTF	TGTGCCAGCAGCCCCCCAGCGACAGTCTATGGCTACACCTTC